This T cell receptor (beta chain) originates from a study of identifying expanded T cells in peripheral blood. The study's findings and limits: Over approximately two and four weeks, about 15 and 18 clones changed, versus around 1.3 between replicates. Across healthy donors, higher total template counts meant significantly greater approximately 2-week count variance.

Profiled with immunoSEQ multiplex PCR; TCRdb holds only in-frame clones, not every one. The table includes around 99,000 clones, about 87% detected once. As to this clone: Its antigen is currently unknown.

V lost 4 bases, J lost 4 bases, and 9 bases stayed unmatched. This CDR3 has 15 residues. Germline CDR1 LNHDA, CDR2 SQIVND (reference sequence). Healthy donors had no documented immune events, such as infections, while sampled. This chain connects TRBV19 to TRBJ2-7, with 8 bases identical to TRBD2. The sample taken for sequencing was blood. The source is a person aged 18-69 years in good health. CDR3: CASSTQPRGGYEQYF. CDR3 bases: TGTGCCAGTAGTACGCAGCCCCGGGGGGGATACGAGCAGTACTTC.